These 26 T cell receptor beta chains were sequenced from one sample in a study of blood T cell repertoires in COVID-19. Measured with immunoSEQ multiplex PCR; TCRdb has only the in-frame clones, and not every one. This sample carries approximately 79,000 clones, around 84% of them seen once, and the ten largest clones take about 22%. Sequencing was carried out using peripheral blood. Receptors were obtained from a woman aged 50 to 60 with acute or convalescent COVID-19.

The gene calls are TRBV7-9 and TRBJ2-7; 11 bases are shared with TRBD2. The CDR3 loop spans 15 amino acids. Trimming took 5 bases from V and 5 from J; bases not matched to a gene: 8. Germline CDR1 and CDR2: SEHNR and FQNEAQ (reference sequence). The CDR3 nucleotides read TGTGCCAGCAGCCTAATAGCGGGAGGGTTCCACGAGCAGTACTTC. Protein sequence: CASSLIAGGFHEQYF.

V usage is TRBV11-3 and J usage is TRBJ2-3, with 10 bases that match TRBD1. The CDR3 runs 15 residues. From germline, CDR1 is SGHNT and CDR2 YENEEA. V was pared by 1 base and J by 6 bases, with 4 bases of the junction left unmatched. The CDR3 DNA reads TGTGCCAGCAGCTTAGTGGGACAGGGGACGGATACGCAGTATTTT. Translation: CASSLVGQGTDTQYF.

This clone showed up just a few times. The chain uses TRBV5-1 and TRBJ2-2; no clear D. Trimming stripped 2 bases from V and 3 bases from J, with 8 bases between. Germline values: CDR1 SGHRS, CDR2 YFSETQ. CDR3 length: 14 amino acids. This chain's CDR3 is CASSFSGYTGELFF. In DNA, the CDR3 is TGCGCCAGCAGCTTTTCAGGTTACACCGGGGAGCTGTTTTTT.

This clone counts as medium-sized. The gene calls are TRBV2 and TRBJ2-1; 9 bases fit TRBD2. Looked up from germline, CDR1 is SNHLY and CDR2 is FYNNEI. The CDR3 totals 15 residues. V dropped 5 bases and J dropped 4; count of bases not matched to a gene: 6. Here the CDR3 DNA reads TGTGCCAGCAGTTCCGGGACTAGCTCTTACAATGAGCAGTTCTTC. This gives the protein CASSSGTSSYNEQFF.

The rearrangement links TRBV7-2 to TRBJ2-1, with TRBD1 as a possible D gene (5 bases). This CDR3 has 17 amino acids. The V gene's germline CDR1 is SGHTA and CDR2 FQGNSA. Trimming pared 4 bases from V and 6 bases from J, leaving 22 bases between. The CDR3 reads CASSSFVMWGSGNEQFF. As DNA, the CDR3 is TGTGCCAGCAGCTCTTTCGTAATGTGGGGCTCTGGCAATGAGCAGTTCTTC.

This clone was observed a single time. The rearrangement uses TRBV5-1 and TRBJ2-3; unclear D gene. Germline V CDR1 and CDR2: SGHRS, YFSETQ. Trimming cost V 1 base and J 6 bases, with 9 bases left between them. The CDR3 has 13 residues. In DNA form, the CDR3 reads TGCGCCAGCAGCTTGAGTTTCGGGGATACGCAGTATTTT. This codes for CASSLSFGDTQYF.

The rearrangement links TRBV6-5 to TRBJ1-2, with TRBD1 matching over 10 bases. Per germline, CDR1 MNHEY and CDR2 SVGAGI. The CDR3 totals 13 residues. Trimming removed 4 bases from V and 6 bases from J; junction bases left unmatched: 2. CDR3 amino acids: CASSSGQGDGYTF. The CDR3 DNA sequence: TGTGCCAGCAGTTCAGGACAGGGGGATGGCTACACCTTC.

The DNA for the CDR3 is TGTGCCAGCAGTACCCGGGACTCCTACAATGAGCAGTTCTTC. This encodes CASSTRDSYNEQFF. The V call is TRBV6-5, the J call TRBJ2-1; perhaps TRBD2 as D (5 bases). CDR3 length: 14 residues. Germline CDR1 reads MNHEY; CDR2 reads SVGAGI. Trimming pared 5 bases from V and 0 bases from J, leaving 8 bases between.

The chain is built from TRBV6-5 and TRBJ2-5; weak D call: TRBD2 (6 bases). This CDR3 has 14 residues. Trimming stripped 7 bases from V and 4 bases from J, with 16 bases between. Germline V gene data show CDR1 as MNHEY and CDR2 as SVGAGI. CDR3 sequence reads: CASTNGGEAETQYF. The CDR3 nucleotides read TGTGCCAGCACCAACGGCGGGGAGGCAGAGACCCAGTACTTC.

As DNA, the CDR3 is TGTGCCTGGAGGTTAGGAGTGGGGCCCGGGGAGCTGTTTTTT. Translated: CAWRLGVGPGELFF. The rearrangement links TRBV30 to TRBJ2-2, with D maybe TRBD1 (5 bases). This CDR3 has 14 amino acids. CDR1 is GTSNPN, CDR2 SVGIG, per germline (reference sequence). Trimming removed 3 bases at V and 6 bases at J, with 14 bases between.

The gene calls are TRBV28 and TRBJ2-7; 11 nucleotides agree with TRBD2. Germline CDR1 and CDR2: MDHEN and SYDVKM. The CDR3 loop spans 16 amino acids. The V gene end was trimmed by 5 bases and the J gene end by 6 bases; junction bases not matched to a gene: 12. CDR3 loop: CASSISLAGVGGEQYF. The CDR3 DNA is TGTGCCAGCAGTATTTCACTAGCGGGAGTCGGTGGCGAGCAGTACTTC.

J is TRBJ2-7 and V is TRBV5-1, with 8 bases fitting TRBD1. The CDR3 extends over 15 amino acids. The ends lost 3 bases at V and 6 bases at J; junction bases unmatched: 11. Per germline, CDR1 SGHRS and CDR2 YFSETQ. CDR3: CASSYGQGARGEQYF. The CDR3 nucleotides are TGCGCCAGCAGCTATGGCCAGGGGGCGCGAGGCGAGCAGTACTTC. Drawing the rest from reference TRBV5-1 and TRBJ2-7, the complete variable domain is KAGVTQTPRYLIKTRGQQVTLSCSPISGHRSVSWYQQTPGQGLQFLFEYFSETQRNKGNFPGRFSGRQFSNSRSEMNVSTLELGDSALYLCASSYGQGARGEQYFGPGTRLTVT.

The V gene is TRBV11-2, the J gene TRBJ2-5; 10 positions agree with TRBD1. The CDR3 has 14 amino acids. Per the germline V gene, CDR1 is SGHAT and CDR2 is FQNNGV. J gave up 5 bases and V 3 bases, and 3 bases lay outside the gene matches. CDR3 sequence reads: CASSFRQGAETQYF. CDR3 in DNA: TGTGCCAGCAGCTTTAGACAGGGGGCCGAGACCCAGTACTTC.

The V and J genes are TRBV27 and TRBJ2-5, with D perhaps TRBD1 (5 bases). Looked up from germline, CDR1 is MNHEY and CDR2 is SMNVEV (reference sequence). The CDR3 length is 13 residues. Trimming left V 5 bases short and J 4 bases short, with 11 bases between. The CDR3 DNA is TGTGCCAGCAGTCCAACAGGTAGAGAGACCCAGTACTTC. As protein: CASSPTGRETQYF.

V gene TRBV7-2 combines with J gene TRBJ1-1; D unclear. V lost 5 bases and J lost 7, with 11 bases in between. This CDR3 is built from 12 residues. Germline CDR1 SGHTA, CDR2 FQGNSA. CDR3 in amino acids: CASSPWSREAFF. CDR3 coding DNA: TGTGCCAGCAGCCCTTGGAGCCGTGAAGCTTTCTTT.

The chain is built from TRBV5-1 and TRBJ2-5; TRBD1 is a possible D gene (5 bases). Germline-derived CDR1 and CDR2 are SGHRS and YFSETQ. V lost 0 bases and J 5 bases, leaving 14 bases between the germline ends. This CDR3 has 15 residues. CDR3 loop: CASSLDGRVAETQYF. DNA for the CDR3: TGCGCCAGCAGCTTGGATGGCAGGGTGGCGGAGACCCAGTACTTC.

This sequence joins TRBV7-3 and TRBJ1-1; D remains unclear. The germline V gene has CDR1 SGHTA and CDR2 FQGTGA. The CDR3 extends over 13 amino acids. V lost 1 base and J 9 bases, leaving 12 bases between the germline ends. Written as DNA, the CDR3 is TGTGCCAGCAGCTTAAATAGTGGGAGTCAAGCTTTCTTT. Protein sequence: CASSLNSGSQAFF. Looking up the rest from reference TRBV7-3 and TRBJ1-1 gives the full variable domain: GAGVSQTPSNKVTEKGKYVELRCDPISGHTALYWYRQSLGQGPEFLIYFQGTGAADDSGLPNDRFFAVRPEGSVSTLKIQRTERGDSAVYLCASSLNSGSQAFFGQGTRLTVV.

The chain employs TRBV6-5 and TRBJ2-1, with D possibly matching TRBD2 (5 bases). The CDR3 has 15 amino acids. Per germline, CDR1 MNHEY and CDR2 SVGAGI. Trimming took 2 bases from V and 4 from J, leaving 12 bases between them. CDR3 sequence: CASSYGASRYNEQFF. CDR3 in DNA: TGTGCCAGCAGTTACGGCGCTAGCAGGTACAATGAGCAGTTCTTC.

This sequence joins TRBV7-2 and TRBJ2-1; 9 bases map to TRBD1. This CDR3 spans 14 amino acids. The V gene end was trimmed by 3 bases and the J gene end by 6 bases; junction bases not matched to a gene: 3. The germline CDR1 and CDR2 sequences are SGHTA and FQGNSA. This CDR3 reads CASSFGQGSNEQFF. CDR3 DNA sequence: TGTGCCAGCAGCTTCGGACAGGGGTCCAATGAGCAGTTCTTC.

In DNA form, the CDR3 reads TGTGCCAGCTCACGGGGGACAGGACTTAACACTGAAGCTTTCTTT. Encoded protein: CASSRGTGLNTEAFF. This rearrangement joins TRBV18 to TRBJ1-1, with 8 bases aligning to TRBD1. Germline CDR1 is KGHSH and CDR2 is LQKENI. This CDR3 contains 15 residues. V lost 4 bases to trimming and J lost 2 bases; unmatched junction nucleotides: 6. The whole variable domain, filled in from reference TRBV18 and TRBJ1-1, reads NAGVMQNPRHLVRRRGQEARLRCSPMKGHSHVYWYRQLPEEGLKFMVYLQKENIIDESGMPKERFSAEFPKEGPSILRIQQVVRGDSAAYFCASSRGTGLNTEAFFGQGTRLTVV.

The CDR3 loop is CASSLAVGSQADTQYF. In DNA form, the CDR3 reads TGTGCCAGCAGCTTAGCGGTCGGGAGCCAGGCAGATACGCAGTATTTT. The gene calls are TRBV7-9 and TRBJ2-3; D is perhaps TRBD2 (6 bases). Per germline, CDR1 SEHNR and CDR2 FQNEAQ (reference sequence). V was trimmed by 0 bases and J by 4 bases, leaving 14 bases between them. This CDR3 spans 16 amino acids.

The rearrangement uses TRBV15 and TRBJ1-2; D is unresolved. With 5 bases removed from V and 8 bases from J, the gap between germline ends came to 15 bases. Germline V gene data show CDR1 as LNHNV and CDR2 as YYDKDF (reference sequence). This CDR3 contains 13 residues. The CDR3 spells CATSWRSGGGYTF. CDR3 bases: TGTGCCACCAGCTGGAGGTCGGGCGGCGGCTACACCTTC.

This clone turned up a few times. The chain couples TRBV24-1 to TRBJ2-7, with D possibly TRBD1 on 6 matching bases. There are 15 residues in the CDR3. The V end was cut by 4 bases, the J end by 7 bases, with 19 bases between. CDR1 and CDR2 (germline): KGHDR, SFDVKD. The CDR3 here is CATSDSGTRACEQYF. CDR3 DNA: TGTGCCACCAGTGACTCCGGGACAAGAGCTTGTGAGCAGTACTTC.

The chain links TRBV29-1 to TRBJ2-2; D possibly corresponds to TRBD1 (6 bases). The CDR3 totals 13 residues. The germline CDR1 and CDR2 sequences are SQVTM and ANQGSEA. Deletions cut 4 bases from V and 5 bases from J, with 11 bases between. CDR3 sequence (DNA): TGCAGCGTTGCTGGACAGAGAACCGGGGAGCTGTTTTTT. Its protein product is CSVAGQRTGELFF.

CDR3 nucleotides: TGTGCCAGCAGCGCCCAGGTGAACACTGAAGCTTTCTTT. Translated, it gives CASSAQVNTEAFF. The V gene is TRBV4-2, the J gene TRBJ1-1; D remains ambiguous. Between the trimmed V and J ends, which lost 5 bases and 0 bases, there was a span of 7 bases. The germline V gene encodes CDR1 LGHNA and CDR2 YNFKEQ. CDR3 length equals 13 residues.

CDR3 in DNA: TGTGCCAGCAGCGCCACCTCATATGGTAGGGAGAAGTACTTC. Residues: CASSATSYGREKYF. This sequence joins TRBV2 and TRBJ2-7; a weak D match, TRBD2 (5 bases). The CDR3 is 14 amino acids. Germline values: CDR1 SNHLY, CDR2 FYNNEI. Trimming cost V 6 bases and J 11 bases, with 23 bases left between them.